This TCR beta chain was retrieved from a study of blood T cells in healthy people across ages. Regarding the study as a whole: As age increased, TCR beta diversity per million T cells fell in a roughly linear fashion. PBMCs left unsorted prevented a conclusive naive versus antigen-experienced comparison.

Note on this clonotype: Its antigen is currently unknown.

Germline CDR1 and CDR2: PRHDT and FYEKMQ (reference sequence). Deletions cut 3 bases from V and 4 bases from J, with 21 bases between. The CDR3 is 17 amino acids. PCR was performed a second time for about 7 to 11 cycles using a sample-barcoded 5' primer and a J-beta primer mix. Every sample returned 3 million or more CDR3-containing paired-end reads. TCRdb re-called the 5' RACE reads through MiXCR, storing one row per CDR3 protein. The sample consists of approximately 800,000 distinct CDR3 sequences, less than 70% of them appearing once. The source is a man older than 75 in good health. The sequencing input was blood. This chain links TRBV13 with TRBJ1-1, with a possible D match to TRBD1 (5 bases). The CDR3 protein is CASSFNRVGPLSTEAFF. The CDR3 DNA sequence: TGTGCCAGCAGCTTTAATAGGGTGGGACCGTTGAGCACTGAAGCTTTCTTT.